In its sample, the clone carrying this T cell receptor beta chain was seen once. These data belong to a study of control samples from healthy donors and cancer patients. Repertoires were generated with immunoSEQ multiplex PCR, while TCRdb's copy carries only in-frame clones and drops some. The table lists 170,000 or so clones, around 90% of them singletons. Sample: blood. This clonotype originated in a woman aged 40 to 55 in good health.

The CDR3 loop is CASSRGLAGQTQYF. CDR3 DNA sequence: TGTGCCAGCAGCCGTGGACTAGCGGGCCAGACCCAGTACTTC. The chain uses TRBV5-8 and TRBJ2-5, with 11 bases identical to TRBD2. CDR1 is SGHTS and CDR2 is YDEGEE in the germline V gene. V trimming: 4 bases; J trimming: 6 bases; junction bases outside the gene matches: 5. The CDR3 runs to 14 residues.